This TCR beta chain is from a study of blood T cell repertoires in COVID-19 (dated by TCRdb to the early 2020s). Regarding the study in general: Samples covering the acute and convalescent phases of COVID-19 were provided by collaborators in the United States, Italy and Spain. The material from the prospective study consisted of cDNA or gDNA derived from T cells, B-cell-depleted T cells, or PBMCs. The dataset comprised deeply sampled blood TCRbeta repertoires from subjects exposed to, actively infected with, or recovered from COVID-19. A freely available public database, intended as a resource for researchers studying the immune response to SARS-CoV-2, is where the repertoires were released. Samples were obtained from the ongoing ImmuneRACE study (first 160 participants) and from over 1,000 subjects provided by 6 global collaborators. The sample metadata nearly always contained a de-identified subject ID, COVID-19 status, age in years and sex. Where available, HLA class I and class II types were taken from metadata supplied by the sample provider and were not determined by assay-based typing. Beyond this particular receptor, the publication reports: Clinical and demographic metadata were provided uncurated, with the amount varying by source and participant.

Cut back by 6 bases and 4 bases, the V and J ends lie 12 bases apart. Spanning cysteine to phenylalanine, the CDR3 consists of 13 amino acids. The kept DNA is CDR3 alone, 39 bases in frame from the first base. This clone has a count of ten or more. The antigen this receptor binds is unknown. No per-base quality is available; no much larger clone lies one base away. The immunoSEQ Assay, a bias-controlled multiplex PCR, was used to amplify TCRbeta CDR3 regions from genomic DNA. In the paper's pipeline: The number of nucleated cells in each sample was estimated by amplification of reference gene primers within the assay. To quantify the absolute abundance of each unique TCRbeta CDR3 rearrangement, sequence reads were collapsed and filtered. For each sample, productive Simpson clonality was calculated as the square root of Simpson's diversity index across productive rearrangements. TCRdb took this table from immuneACCESS and kept in-frame rearrangements with V and J called. Such tables lack part of the clones; where checked against another copy, unresolved V genes explain under half of the gap, and the rest is unexplained. The DNA was the basis for D and trimming; V, J and clone size are from that table. The sample table contains over 130,000 clones; only one count was recorded for 76% of them. The leading ten clones occupy approximately 4.5% of the sample.

Each collaborating institution followed its own protocols to collect whole blood in K2EDTA tubes. Collaborator samples were shipped for TCRbeta analysis as frozen whole blood, isolated PBMCs, or DNA extracted from either sample type. Sequences were obtained from peripheral blood. The origin of this receptor is an elderly woman with active or convalescent COVID-19. This chain joins TRBV12-3 or TRBV12-4 to TRBJ1-2; possibly the D gene is TRBD1, per 6 matching bases. CDR3 region: CASSQGPLYGYTF. The DNA is as follows: TGTGCCAGCAGCCAGGGGCCCCTCTATGGCTACACCTTC.